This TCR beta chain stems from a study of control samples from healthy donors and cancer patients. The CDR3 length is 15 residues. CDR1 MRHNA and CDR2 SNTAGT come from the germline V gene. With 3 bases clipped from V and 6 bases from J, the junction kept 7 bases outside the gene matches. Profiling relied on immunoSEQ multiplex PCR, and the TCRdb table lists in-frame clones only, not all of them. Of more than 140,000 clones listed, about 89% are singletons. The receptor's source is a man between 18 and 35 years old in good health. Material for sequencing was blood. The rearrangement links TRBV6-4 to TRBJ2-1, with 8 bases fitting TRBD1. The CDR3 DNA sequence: TGTGCCAGCAGTGAAATACAGGGGGGTACCAATGAGCAGTTCTTC. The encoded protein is CASSEIQGGTNEQFF.